These 31 T cell receptor beta chains came from one sample sequenced in a study of a mutant IDH1 vaccine in newly diagnosed glioma. Sequenced by immunoSEQ multiplex PCR; TCRdb stores in-frame clones only, minus some. This table has around 100,000 clones, just under 90% appearing once. As to time point: week 47, end of study. Vaccination comprised doses that each held 300 ug of mutant IDH1 20-mer peptide, plus topical imiquimod. These TCRs' antigens remain unknown. The input for sequencing was PBMCs, taken from a glioma patient whose treatment included an IDH1 peptide vaccine. Receptor source: a woman aged 45-59 years with glioma.

V is TRBV5-1 and J is TRBJ1-1; maybe TRBD1 (6 bases). Germline CDR1 is SGHRS and CDR2 is YFSETQ. V was clipped by 3 bases and J by 7 bases, with 7 bases between them. The CDR3 consists of 11 residues. As DNA, the CDR3 is TGCGCCAGCAGCTCGGACAGTGAAGCTTTCTTT. It translates to CASSSDSEAFF.

The V call is TRBV2, the J call TRBJ1-5; the D gene is possibly TRBD1 (6 bases). V was cut by 5 bases and J by 6 bases, with 17 bases left in between. CDR1 and CDR2 from the germline V gene are SNHLY and FYNNEI. This CDR3 is built from 15 residues. Here the CDR3 reads CASSIEQGLGQPQHF. CDR3 coding DNA: TGTGCCAGCAGTATAGAACAGGGTTTAGGTCAGCCCCAGCATTTT. The whole variable domain, filled in from reference TRBV2 and TRBJ1-5, reads EPEVTQTPSHQVTQMGQEVILRCVPISNHLYFYWYRQILGQKVEFLVSFYNNEISEKSEIFDDQFSVERPDGSNFTLKIRSTKLEDSAMYFCASSIEQGLGQPQHFGDGTRLSIL.

This clone was seen a handful of times. The chain recombines TRBV30 with TRBJ2-2; D not certain. V was cut by 4 bases and J by 1 base, with 7 bases left in between. CDR3 size: 13 residues. Germline V gene data show CDR1 as GTSNPN and CDR2 as SVGIG (reference sequence). The CDR3 protein is CAWTDWNTGELFF. The CDR3 bases are TGTGCCTGGACCGACTGGAACACCGGGGAGCTGTTTTTT.

Details on this clone: The junction shows a germline mismatch at one end, possibly a read error. CDR3 protein: CASSYSKTGELFF. Here the CDR3 DNA reads TGTGCCAGCAGTTACTCGAAGACCGGGGAGCTGTTTTTT. The rearrangement uses TRBV6-6 and TRBJ2-2; D not certain. The CDR3 is 13 residues long. In germline, CDR1 is MNHNY, CDR2 SVGAGI (reference sequence).

This chain uses TRBV2 with TRBJ2-5, with TRBD2 identical over 11 bases. This CDR3 is built from 13 residues. Germline V gene sequence: CDR1 SNHLY, CDR2 FYNNEI. V shed 7 bases and J 4 bases; nucleotides not matched to a gene: 2. CDR3 protein: CASNGLAGETQYF. The CDR3 DNA sequence: TGTGCCAGCAATGGACTAGCGGGAGAGACCCAGTACTTC.

This clone was detected only once. This sequence joins TRBV5-1 and TRBJ2-5; D is uncertain. The CDR3 length is 13 residues. V shed 3 bases and J shed 2 bases, with 8 bases lying between them. Germline CDR1 reads SGHRS; CDR2 reads YFSETQ. Here the CDR3 reads CASSSGDQETQYF. CDR3 in DNA: TGCGCCAGCAGCTCTGGGGATCAAGAGACCCAGTACTTC.

The V call is TRBV13, the J call TRBJ2-7, with 7 bases identical to TRBD1. CDR1 PRHDT and CDR2 FYEKMQ come from the germline V gene (reference sequence). V dropped 8 bases and J dropped 1; count of bases not matched to a gene: 5. The CDR3 sequence is 13 residues long. Here the CDR3 DNA reads TGTGCCAGCCGGGACAGCTATTCCTACGAGCAGTACTTC. Translation gives CASRDSYSYEQYF. Using reference TRBV13 and TRBJ2-7 for the parts outside the CDR3, the full variable domain is AAGVIQSPRHLIKEKRETATLKCYPIPRHDTVYWYQQGPGQDPQFLISFYEKMQSDKGSIPDRFSAQQFSDYHSELNMSSLELGDSALYFCASRDSYSYEQYFGPGTRLTVT.

This clone has a handful of counts. The chain couples TRBV4-1 to TRBJ1-4; 7 nucleotides line up with TRBD1. V trimming: 1 base; J trimming: 3 bases; junction bases outside the gene matches: 5. The germline V gene has CDR1 MGHRA and CDR2 YSYEKL. The CDR3 spans 16 residues. The CDR3 here is CASSQARQGANEKLFF. CDR3 DNA sequence: TGCGCCAGCAGCCAAGCCCGACAGGGAGCTAATGAAAAACTGTTTTTT.

The chain carries TRBV7-2 and TRBJ2-7; either TRBD1 or TRBD2 may supply D (6 bases each). Germline CDR1 reads SGHTA; CDR2 reads FQGNSA. V was trimmed by 1 base and J by 3 bases, leaving 10 bases between them. The CDR3 is 14 amino acids. The CDR3 here is CASSLGGASYEQYF. CDR3 nucleotides: TGTGCCAGCAGCTTAGGGGGGGCTAGCTACGAGCAGTACTTC.

This chain's CDR3 is CASSWGSTTEAFF. Here the CDR3 DNA reads TGCGCCAGCAGCTGGGGATCTACCACTGAAGCTTTCTTT. V is TRBV5-1 and J is TRBJ1-1; D call uncertain. The germline gives CDR1 SGHRS, CDR2 YFSETQ. This CDR3 is 13 amino acids long. V lost 3 bases to trimming and J lost 4 bases, with 10 bases between them.

DNA for the CDR3: TGTGCCTGGAGTTTGGGGGGCTTAGCGGGCCACTACGAGCAGTACTTC. Translated: CAWSLGGLAGHYEQYF. This sequence joins TRBV30 and TRBJ2-7; D is perhaps TRBD2 (7 bases). The CDR3 sequence is 16 residues long. CDR1 is GTSNPN and CDR2 is SVGIG in the germline V gene (reference sequence). The V end lost 2 bases, the J end lost 3 bases, and 20 bases lay between the germline ends.

CDR3 protein: CASSLLTGGMGEKLFF. CDR3 DNA: TGCGCCAGCAGCCTCCTGACAGGGGGTATGGGTGAAAAACTGTTTTTT. The V and J genes are TRBV5-1 and TRBJ1-4; 9 bases line up with TRBD1. The CDR3 contains 16 residues. CDR1 and CDR2 from the germline V gene are SGHRS and YFSETQ. V gave up 4 bases and J gave up 7 bases; unmatched junction bases: 11. Combining the CDR3 with reference TRBV5-1 and TRBJ1-4 gives the whole variable domain KAGVTQTPRYLIKTRGQQVTLSCSPISGHRSVSWYQQTPGQGLQFLFEYFSETQRNKGNFPGRFSGRQFSNSRSEMNVSTLELGDSALYLCASSLLTGGMGEKLFFGSGTQLSVL.

The chain employs TRBV5-1 and TRBJ1-4; possibly TRBD1 for D (6 bases). The CDR3 length is 14 residues. The V and J ends lost 0 bases and 5 bases respectively, with 8 bases between them. Germline-derived CDR1 and CDR2 are SGHRS and YFSETQ. The CDR3 nucleotides are TGCGCCAGCAGCTTGGGGGGGCGAAATGAAAAACTGTTTTTT. Amino acids: CASSLGGRNEKLFF.

The chain combines TRBV6-5 with TRBJ2-1, with TRBD1 matching 9 bases. From germline, CDR1 is MNHEY and CDR2 SVGAGI. This CDR3 spans 14 amino acids. V lost 6 bases, J lost 7 bases, and 7 bases stayed unmatched. This CDR3 is CASSPNRGPNEQFF. The CDR3 nucleotides are TGTGCCAGCAGCCCCAACAGGGGGCCGAATGAGCAGTTCTTC.

Of note for this clone: The junction shows a germline mismatch at one end, possibly a read error. CDR3 bases: TGTGCCAGCAGCTTTGGACAGGCTGAACCTTTCTTT. Amino acids: CASSFGQAEPFF. V is TRBV7-9 and J is TRBJ1-1; 7 bases map to TRBD1. From germline, CDR1 is SEHNR and CDR2 FQNEAQ (reference sequence). This CDR3 is built from 12 residues.

This sequence joins TRBV5-8 and TRBJ1-5, with 7 bases identical to TRBD1. This CDR3 has 17 amino acids. V gave up 3 bases and J gave up 3 bases; unmatched junction bases: 12. The V gene's germline CDR1 is SGHTS and CDR2 YDEGEE. Here the CDR3 DNA reads TGTGCCAGCAGCTCTTCGATTGGCGACAGGGTCAATCAGCCCCAGCATTTT. This translates into CASSSSIGDRVNQPQHF. The variable domain in full, with the rest retrieved from reference TRBV5-8 and TRBJ1-5, is EAGVTQSPTHLIKTRGQQATLRCSPISGHTSVYWYQQALGLGLQFLLWYDEGEERNRGNFPPRFSGRQFPNYSSELNVNALELEDSALYLCASSSSIGDRVNQPQHFGDGTRLSIL.

The CDR3 here is CASSPWTGRDEQYF. Written as DNA, the CDR3 is TGTGCCAGCAGCCCTTGGACAGGAAGGGACGAGCAGTACTTC. The J gene is TRBJ2-7, the V gene TRBV7-9, with 7 bases lining up with TRBD1. The V gene end was trimmed by 5 bases and the J gene end by 5 bases; junction bases not matched to a gene: 9. The CDR3 length is 14 residues. The germline gives CDR1 SEHNR, CDR2 FQNEAQ (reference sequence).

The chain combines TRBV10-1 with TRBJ2-1, with a weak D call TRBD2 (5 bases). V was clipped by 0 bases and J by 1 base, with 10 bases between them. The CDR3 is 16 amino acids. Per germline, CDR1 WNHNN and CDR2 SYGVQD (reference sequence). The DNA for the CDR3 is TGCGCCAGCAGTGAGTCTTCGCGGGCTTCCTACAATGAGCAGTTCTTC. Translation gives CASSESSRASYNEQFF.

The CDR3 loop reads CASNGGPKDEQFF. CDR3 DNA sequence: TGTGCCAGCAATGGGGGGCCCAAGGATGAGCAGTTCTTC. The V call is TRBV28, the J call TRBJ2-1; D may be TRBD1 or TRBD2 (6 bases each). This CDR3 is 13 amino acids long. Germline CDR1 reads MDHEN; CDR2 reads SYDVKM. V was pared by 7 bases and J by 8 bases, with 15 bases between.

The J gene is TRBJ2-3, the V gene TRBV18; 7 bases are shared with TRBD2. V gave up 0 bases and J gave up 4 bases; unmatched junction bases: 4. Per the germline V gene, CDR1 is KGHSH and CDR2 is LQKENI. The CDR3 runs to 15 residues. CDR3 region: CASSPPAGDADTQYF. DNA for the CDR3: TGTGCCAGCTCACCACCGGCGGGAGACGCAGATACGCAGTATTTT. The whole variable domain, filled in from reference TRBV18 and TRBJ2-3, reads NAGVMQNPRHLVRRRGQEARLRCSPMKGHSHVYWYRQLPEEGLKFMVYLQKENIIDESGMPKERFSAEFPKEGPSILRIQQVVRGDSAAYFCASSPPAGDADTQYFGPGTRLTVL.

The sample holds one count of this clone. V is TRBV5-5 and J is TRBJ1-2; no clear D. The germline gives CDR1 SGHKS, CDR2 YYEKEE (reference sequence). V lost 1 base and J lost 1, with 11 bases in between. There are 15 residues in the CDR3. The CDR3 protein is CASSLRQRLNYGYTF. The DNA for the CDR3 is TGTGCCAGCAGCTTGCGGCAGCGACTTAACTATGGCTACACCTTC.

The chain carries TRBV5-6 and TRBJ2-7, with 9 nucleotides matching TRBD1. The germline V gene has CDR1 SGHDT and CDR2 YYEEEE. Losses at the gene ends were 4 bases for V and 2 bases for J; bases not matched to a gene: 7. The CDR3 consists of 15 residues. CDR3 DNA: TGTGCCAGCAGCCCACCGGGACAGGGACCCTACGAGCAGTACTTC. Its translation: CASSPPGQGPYEQYF.

The chain uses TRBV5-1 and TRBJ2-3; D possibly matches TRBD1 or TRBD2 (5 bases each). Trimming cost V 6 bases and J 2 bases, with 16 bases left between them. This CDR3 comprises 15 residues. CDR1 and CDR2 from the germline V gene are SGHRS and YFSETQ. CDR3 protein: CASTSRGGYTDTQYF. The CDR3 bases are TGCGCCAGCACCTCCCGGGGCGGGTACACAGATACGCAGTATTTT.

The chain uses TRBV11-2 and TRBJ2-2, with D tentatively TRBD2 (5 bases). Germline values: CDR1 SGHAT, CDR2 FQNNGV. The CDR3 runs to 15 residues. Trimming removed 5 bases from V and 2 bases from J, with 12 bases in between. Here the CDR3 reads CASSRGLTNTGELFF. The CDR3 DNA is TGTGCCAGCAGCAGAGGACTCACCAACACCGGGGAGCTGTTTTTT.

The rearrangement links TRBV29-1 to TRBJ2-3; perhaps TRBD1 as D (6 bases). Per the germline V gene, CDR1 is SQVTM and CDR2 is ANQGSEA. The V and J ends lost 4 bases and 2 bases respectively, with 13 bases between them. The CDR3 is made up of 14 amino acids. CDR3 region: CSVGQVGVTDTQYF. The CDR3 DNA sequence: TGCAGCGTTGGACAGGTCGGGGTCACAGATACGCAGTATTTT.

The chain links TRBV7-9 to TRBJ1-1; unclear D gene. Between the trimmed V and J ends, which lost 5 bases and 3 bases, there was a span of 13 bases. This CDR3 is 14 amino acids long. Germline CDR1 SEHNR, CDR2 FQNEAQ (reference sequence). CDR3 amino acids: CASSTFGSDTEAFF. The CDR3 DNA sequence: TGTGCCAGCAGCACATTCGGGAGTGACACTGAAGCTTTCTTT. The full variable domain, its missing parts supplied by reference TRBV7-9 and TRBJ1-1, is DTGVSQNPRHKITKRGQNVTFRCDPISEHNRLYWYRQTLGQGPEFLTYFQNEAQLEKSRLLSDRFSAERPKGSFSTLEIQRTEQGDSAMYLCASSTFGSDTEAFFGQGTRLTVV.

The chain recombines TRBV11-2 with TRBJ2-3, with 7 bases matching TRBD1. Trimming cost V 0 bases and J 12 bases; bases outside gene matches: 9. The CDR3 has 14 amino acids. The V gene's germline CDR1 is SGHAT and CDR2 FQNNGV. This CDR3 is CASSLDHSGQFQYF. The CDR3 nucleotides read TGTGCCAGCAGCTTAGATCACTCGGGACAGTTCCAGTATTTT.

The CDR3 nucleotides are TGTGCCAGCAGTTCCGGACTGTTACACACAGATACGCAGTATTTT. Its translation: CASSSGLLHTDTQYF. This sequence joins TRBV27 and TRBJ2-3; perhaps TRBD2 as D (5 bases). The germline V gene encodes CDR1 MNHEY and CDR2 SMNVEV (reference sequence). CDR3 length equals 15 residues. V was trimmed by 4 bases and J by 2 bases, leaving 13 bases between them.

The V call is TRBV27, the J call TRBJ2-1; possible D gene TRBD2, 6 bases. Trimming left V 3 bases short and J 12 bases short, with 18 bases between. The CDR3 is made up of 14 amino acids. Per germline, CDR1 MNHEY and CDR2 SMNVEV (reference sequence). The CDR3 sequence: CASSFITSRFWQFF. CDR3 nucleotides: TGTGCCAGCAGTTTTATCACTAGCCGGTTTTGGCAGTTCTTC.

The chain employs TRBV5-5 and TRBJ1-1; 11 bases align to TRBD1. The J segment lost 6 bases and the V segment lost 3 bases, leaving 10 bases of the junction unmatched. CDR3 length: 16 residues. Germline assignment: CDR1 SGHKS and CDR2 YYEKEE (reference sequence). The CDR3 coding sequence is TGTGCCAGCAGCTCCTGGACAGGGGGCCGTTGGGCTGAAGCTTTCTTT. Residues: CASSSWTGGRWAEAFF.

The chain uses TRBV4-2 and TRBJ2-3, with 10 bases aligning to TRBD1. This CDR3 spans 16 amino acids. The germline V gene has CDR1 LGHNA and CDR2 YNFKEQ. V shed 4 bases and J 0 bases; nucleotides not matched to a gene: 4. CDR3 nucleotides: TGTGCCAGCAGCCCCCTGACAGGGGGCAGCACAGATACGCAGTATTTT. It specifies CASSPLTGGSTDTQYF.